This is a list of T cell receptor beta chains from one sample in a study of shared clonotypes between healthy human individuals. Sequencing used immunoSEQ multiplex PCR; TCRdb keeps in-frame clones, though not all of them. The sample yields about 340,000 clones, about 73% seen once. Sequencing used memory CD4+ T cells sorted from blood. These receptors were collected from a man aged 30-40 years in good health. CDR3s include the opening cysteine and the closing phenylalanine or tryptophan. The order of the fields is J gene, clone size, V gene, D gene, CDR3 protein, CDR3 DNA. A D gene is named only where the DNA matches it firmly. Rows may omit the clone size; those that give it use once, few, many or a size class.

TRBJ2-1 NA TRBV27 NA CASSPRDLPTYNEQFF TGTGCCAGCAGTCCCCGGGACCTACCAACCTACAATGAGCAGTTCTTC
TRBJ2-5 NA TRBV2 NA CASSEEVGETQYF TGTGCCAGCAGTGAAGAGGTCGGGGAGACCCAGTACTTC
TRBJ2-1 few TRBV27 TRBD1 CASSLRDRGDHNEQFF TGTGCCAGCAGTCTCCGGGACAGGGGTGACCACAATGAGCAGTTCTTC
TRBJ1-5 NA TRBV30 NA CAWQRSGGQPQHF TGTGCCTGGCAACGATCGGGGGGTCAGCCCCAGCATTTT
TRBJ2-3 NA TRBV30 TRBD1 CAWSTTGTGNTDTQYF TGTGCCTGGAGTACTACCGGGACAGGGAACACAGATACGCAGTATTTT
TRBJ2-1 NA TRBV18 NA CASSLKISGTEQFF TGTGCCAGCTCACTCAAGATCTCCGGGACAGAGCAGTTCTTC
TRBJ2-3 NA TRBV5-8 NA CASSLVGGALTDTQYF TGTGCCAGCAGCCTAGTGGGCGGAGCACTCACAGATACGCAGTATTTT
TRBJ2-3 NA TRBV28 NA CASSFGAASTDTQYF TGTGCCAGCAGTTTTGGGGCAGCTAGCACAGATACGCAGTATTTT
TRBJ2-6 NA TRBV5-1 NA CASSLAPTGWGSGANVLTF TGCGCCAGCAGCTTGGCTCCGACAGGCTGGGGCTCTGGGGCCAACGTCCTGACTTTC
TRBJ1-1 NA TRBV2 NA CASRNRVNTEAFF TGTGCCAGCAGGAACAGGGTGAACACTGAAGCTTTCTTT
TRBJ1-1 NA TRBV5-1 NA CASSLDGTDLGEAFF TGCGCCAGCAGCTTGGATGGGACGGATCTCGGGGAAGCTTTCTTT
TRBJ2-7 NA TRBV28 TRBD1 CASIQQGALSEQYF TGTGCCAGCATTCAACAGGGGGCGCTAAGTGAGCAGTACTTC
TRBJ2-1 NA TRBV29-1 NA CSVDNTVDNEQFF TGCAGCGTTGACAACACCGTGGACAATGAGCAGTTCTTC
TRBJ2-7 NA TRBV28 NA CASSPPGASYEQYF TGTGCCAGCAGTCCCCCAGGGGCTTCCTACGAGCAGTACTTC
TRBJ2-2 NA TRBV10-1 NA CASTPGMDTGELFF TGCGCCAGCACCCCCGGGATGGACACCGGGGAGCTGTTTTTT
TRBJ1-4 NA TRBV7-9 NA CASVRGKSTNEKLFF TGTGCCAGCGTTCGGGGAAAGTCGACTAATGAAAAACTGTTTTTT
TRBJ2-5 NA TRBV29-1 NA CSTRGRQGETQYF TGCAGCACCAGGGGCCGCCAGGGAGAGACCCAGTACTTC
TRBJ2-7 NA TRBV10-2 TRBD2 CASSDPRTSGSSRYEQYF TGCGCCAGCAGTGATCCACGGACTAGCGGGAGTAGTAGGTACGAGCAGTACTTC
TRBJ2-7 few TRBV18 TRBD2 CASSPGIRLAGYYEQYF TGTGCCAGCTCACCGGGAATCCGGCTAGCGGGGTACTACGAGCAGTACTTC
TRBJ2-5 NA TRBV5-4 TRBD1 CASSLLGQQETQYF TGTGCCAGCAGCTTGTTGGGACAGCAAGAGACCCAGTACTTC
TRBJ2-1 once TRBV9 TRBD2 CASSVGPGGSILSYNEQFF TGTGCCAGCAGCGTCGGTCCTGGCGGGAGTATTCTATCCTACAATGAGCAGTTCTTC
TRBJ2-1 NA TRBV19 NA CASSKDRYNEQFF TGTGCCAGTAGTAAGGACAGATACAATGAGCAGTTCTTC
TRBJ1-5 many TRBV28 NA CASRRPNQPQHF TGTGCCAGCAGGAGGCCCAATCAGCCCCAGCATTTT
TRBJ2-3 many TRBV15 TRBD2 CATSAQLAGGADTQYF TGTGCCACCAGCGCACAACTAGCGGGAGGCGCAGATACGCAGTATTTT
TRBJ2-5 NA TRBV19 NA CASSIAATVQETQYF TGTGCCAGTAGTATAGCTGCTACAGTCCAAGAGACCCAGTACTTC
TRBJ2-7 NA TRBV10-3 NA CAISEDPGHIIGQYF TGTGCCATCAGTGAAGATCCGGGACACATTATAGGGCAGTACTTC
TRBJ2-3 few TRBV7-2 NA CASSFFVTDTQYF TGTGCCAGCAGCTTTTTCGTCACAGATACGCAGTATTTT